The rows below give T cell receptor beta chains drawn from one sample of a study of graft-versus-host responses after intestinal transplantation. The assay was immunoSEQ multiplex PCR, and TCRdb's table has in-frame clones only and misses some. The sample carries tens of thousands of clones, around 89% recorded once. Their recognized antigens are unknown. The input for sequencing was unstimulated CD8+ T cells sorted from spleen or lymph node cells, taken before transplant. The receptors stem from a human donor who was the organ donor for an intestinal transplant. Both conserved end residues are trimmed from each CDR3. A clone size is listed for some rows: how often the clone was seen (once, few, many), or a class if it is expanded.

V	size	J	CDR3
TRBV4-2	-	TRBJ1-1	ASSHGDGTEAF
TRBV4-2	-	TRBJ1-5	ASSPEGAGQPQH
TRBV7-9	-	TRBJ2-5	ASSQAGREETQY
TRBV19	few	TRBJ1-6	ASSQGQGWTPLH
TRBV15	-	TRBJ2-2	ATSRVVVKLNTGELF
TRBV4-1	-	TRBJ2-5	ASSHITMGQTEETQY
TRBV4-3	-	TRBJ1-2	ASSQDTYRTFGGYT
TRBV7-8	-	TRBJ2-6	ASSPILSGANVLT
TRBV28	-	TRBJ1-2	ASSLTRGGGSGYT
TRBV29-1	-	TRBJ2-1	SQVAGHYNEQF
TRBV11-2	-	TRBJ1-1	ASSFSGSAEAF
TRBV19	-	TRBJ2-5	ASSLGPPREETQY
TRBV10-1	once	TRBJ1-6	ASSEFYGGYYNSPLH
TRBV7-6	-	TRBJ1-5	ASSWGQDQPQH
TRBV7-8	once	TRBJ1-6	ASSSRDYSPLH
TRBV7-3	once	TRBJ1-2	ASGFSGTGDYGYT
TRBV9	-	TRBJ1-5	ASSPGTGLDQPQH
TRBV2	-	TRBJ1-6	ASSFLTRNSPLH
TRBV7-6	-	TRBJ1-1	ASSLNSGQQTEAF
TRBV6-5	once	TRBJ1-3	ASSLTRGPGNTIY
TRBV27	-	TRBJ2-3	ASSNYLAGGGTDTQY
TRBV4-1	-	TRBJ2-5	ASRATSEETQY
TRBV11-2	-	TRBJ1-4	ASSLEQGAFEKLF
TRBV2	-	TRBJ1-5	ASSWGGTPSNQPQH
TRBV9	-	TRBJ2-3	ASSVDGRGPDTQY
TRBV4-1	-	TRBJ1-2	ASSSRRRDDNYGYT
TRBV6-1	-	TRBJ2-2	ASTAGSDTGELF
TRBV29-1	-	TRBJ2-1	SARGRAGAGGNEQF
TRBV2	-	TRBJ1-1	ASSEAVQGQGIGWTEAF
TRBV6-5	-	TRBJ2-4	ASSYSTGAAKNIQY
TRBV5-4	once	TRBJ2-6	ASSVDLTVSGANVLT
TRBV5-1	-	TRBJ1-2	ASGHHQNYGYT
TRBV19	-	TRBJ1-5	ATFAGTENNQPQH
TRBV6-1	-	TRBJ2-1	ASSGENPYEQF
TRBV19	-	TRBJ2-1	ASSTTTGGSYNEQF
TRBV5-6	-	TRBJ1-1	ASSDGLTEAF